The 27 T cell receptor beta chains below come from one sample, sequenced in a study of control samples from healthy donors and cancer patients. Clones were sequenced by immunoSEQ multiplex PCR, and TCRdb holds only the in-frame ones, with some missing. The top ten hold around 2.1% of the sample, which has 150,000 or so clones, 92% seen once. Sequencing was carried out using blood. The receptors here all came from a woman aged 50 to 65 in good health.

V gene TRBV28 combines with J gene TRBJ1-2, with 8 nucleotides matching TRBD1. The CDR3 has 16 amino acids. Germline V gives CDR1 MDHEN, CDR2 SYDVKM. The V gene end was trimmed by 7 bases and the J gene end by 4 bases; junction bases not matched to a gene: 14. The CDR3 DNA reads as TGTGCCAGCACCTCGGGACAGGCCGCGGTCGTCTATGGCTACACCTTC. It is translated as CASTSGQAAVVYGYTF.

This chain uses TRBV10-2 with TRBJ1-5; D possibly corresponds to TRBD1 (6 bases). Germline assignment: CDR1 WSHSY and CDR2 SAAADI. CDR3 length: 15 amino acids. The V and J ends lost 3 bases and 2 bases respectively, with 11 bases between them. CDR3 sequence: CASSEGRGGNQPQHF. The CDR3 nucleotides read TGCGCCAGCAGTGAAGGCAGGGGAGGCAATCAGCCCCAGCATTTT.

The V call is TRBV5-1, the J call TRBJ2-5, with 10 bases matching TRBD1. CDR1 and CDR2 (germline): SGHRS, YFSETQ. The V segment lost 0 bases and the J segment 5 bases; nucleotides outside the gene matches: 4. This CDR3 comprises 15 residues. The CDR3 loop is CASSLGTGGGETQYF. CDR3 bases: TGCGCCAGCAGCTTGGGGACAGGGGGAGGGGAGACCCAGTACTTC.

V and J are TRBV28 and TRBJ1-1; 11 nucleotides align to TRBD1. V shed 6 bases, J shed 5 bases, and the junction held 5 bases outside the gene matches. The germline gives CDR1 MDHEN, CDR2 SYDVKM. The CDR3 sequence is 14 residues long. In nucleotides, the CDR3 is TGTGCCAGCAGGAGGACAGGGGGCTATACTGAAGCTTTCTTT. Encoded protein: CASRRTGGYTEAFF.

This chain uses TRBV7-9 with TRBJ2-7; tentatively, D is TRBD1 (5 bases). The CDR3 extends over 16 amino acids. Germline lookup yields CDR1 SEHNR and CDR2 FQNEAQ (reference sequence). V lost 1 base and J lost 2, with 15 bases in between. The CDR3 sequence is CASSLVVTGGTYEQYF. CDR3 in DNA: TGTGCCAGCAGCTTAGTTGTAACAGGTGGAACCTACGAGCAGTACTTC.

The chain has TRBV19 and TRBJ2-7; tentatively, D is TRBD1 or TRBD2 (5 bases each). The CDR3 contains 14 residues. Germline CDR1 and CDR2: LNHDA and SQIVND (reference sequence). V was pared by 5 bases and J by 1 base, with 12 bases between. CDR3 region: CASSYRDGSYEQYF. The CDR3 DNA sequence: TGTGCCAGTAGTTACCGGGACGGATCCTACGAGCAGTACTTC.

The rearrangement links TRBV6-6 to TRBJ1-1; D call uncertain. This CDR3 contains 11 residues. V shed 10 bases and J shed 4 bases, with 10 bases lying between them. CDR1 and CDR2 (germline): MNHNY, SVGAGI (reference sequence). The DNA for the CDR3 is TGTGCCACGCGGATGGGCACTGAAGCTTTCTTT. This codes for CATRMGTEAFF.

The CDR3 DNA is TGTGCCAGCAGTGAAATGGGTTTAACTGAAGCTTTCTTT. This translates into CASSEMGLTEAFF. The rearrangement uses TRBV2 and TRBJ1-1; the D is unclear. Trimming left V 2 bases short and J 5 bases short, with 9 bases between. Germline CDR1 is SNHLY and CDR2 is FYNNEI. The CDR3 totals 13 residues. The full variable domain, its missing parts supplied by reference TRBV2 and TRBJ1-1, is EPEVTQTPSHQVTQMGQEVILRCVPISNHLYFYWYRQILGQKVEFLVSFYNNEISEKSEIFDDQFSVERPDGSNFTLKIRSTKLEDSAMYFCASSEMGLTEAFFGQGTRLTVV.

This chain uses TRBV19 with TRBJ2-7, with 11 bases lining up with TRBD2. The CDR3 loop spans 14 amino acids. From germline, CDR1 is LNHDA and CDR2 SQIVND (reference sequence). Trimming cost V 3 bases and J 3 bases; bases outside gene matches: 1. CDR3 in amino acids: CASSMLAGGYEQYF. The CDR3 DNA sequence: TGTGCCAGTAGTATGCTAGCGGGAGGCTACGAGCAGTACTTC. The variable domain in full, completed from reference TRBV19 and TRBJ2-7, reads DGGITQSPKYLFRKEGQNVTLSCEQNLNHDAMYWYRQDPGQGLRLIYYSQIVNDFQKGDIAEGYSVSREKKESFPLTVTSAQKNPTAFYLCASSMLAGGYEQYFGPGTRLTVT.

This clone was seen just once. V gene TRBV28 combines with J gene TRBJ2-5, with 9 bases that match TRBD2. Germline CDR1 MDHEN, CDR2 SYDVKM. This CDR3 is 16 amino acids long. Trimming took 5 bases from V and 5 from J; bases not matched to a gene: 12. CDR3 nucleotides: TGTGCCAGCAGTCCCGACCCGGCTAGCGGGGTGGAGACCCAGTACTTC. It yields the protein CASSPDPASGVETQYF. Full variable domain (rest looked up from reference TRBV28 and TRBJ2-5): DVKVTQSSRYLVKRTGEKVFLECVQDMDHENMFWYRQDPGLGLRLIYFSYDVKMKEKGDIPEGYSVSREKKERFSLILESASTNQTSMYLCASSPDPASGVETQYFGPGTRLLVL.

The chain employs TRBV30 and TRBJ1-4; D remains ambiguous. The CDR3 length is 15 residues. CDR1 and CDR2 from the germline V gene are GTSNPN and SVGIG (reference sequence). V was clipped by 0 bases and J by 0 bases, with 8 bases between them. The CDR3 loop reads CAWSVNLSTNEKLFF. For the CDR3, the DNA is TGTGCCTGGAGTGTAAATCTCTCAACTAATGAAAAACTGTTTTTT.

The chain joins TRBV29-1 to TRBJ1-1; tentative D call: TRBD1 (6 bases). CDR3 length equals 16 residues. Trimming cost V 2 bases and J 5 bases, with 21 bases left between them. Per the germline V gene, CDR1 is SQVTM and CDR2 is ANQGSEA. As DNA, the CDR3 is TGCAGCGTTGAACGTTATCGGACAGCCACTAGGACTGAAGCTTTCTTT. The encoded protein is CSVERYRTATRTEAFF.

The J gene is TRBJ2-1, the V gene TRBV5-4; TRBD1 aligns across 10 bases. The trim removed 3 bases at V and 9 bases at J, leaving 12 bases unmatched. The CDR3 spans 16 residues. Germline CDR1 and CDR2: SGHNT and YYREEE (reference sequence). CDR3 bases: TGTGCCAGCAGCTCGACCGGGACAGGGGAGGGAGTTGAGCAGTTCTTC. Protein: CASSSTGTGEGVEQFF.

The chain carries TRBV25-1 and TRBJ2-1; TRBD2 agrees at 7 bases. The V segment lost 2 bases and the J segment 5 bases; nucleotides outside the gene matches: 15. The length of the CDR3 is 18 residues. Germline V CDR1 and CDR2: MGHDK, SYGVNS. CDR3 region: CASSESLSGTALNNEQFF. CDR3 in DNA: TGTGCCAGCAGTGAAAGTCTGAGCGGGACGGCCCTGAACAATGAGCAGTTCTTC.

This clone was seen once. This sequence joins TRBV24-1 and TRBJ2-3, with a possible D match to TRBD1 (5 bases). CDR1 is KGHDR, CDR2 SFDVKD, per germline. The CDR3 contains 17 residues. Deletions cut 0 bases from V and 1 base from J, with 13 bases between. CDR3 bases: TGTGCCACCAGTGATTTGCAAAGGGGCGGCCGCACAGATACGCAGTATTTT. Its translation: CATSDLQRGGRTDTQYF.

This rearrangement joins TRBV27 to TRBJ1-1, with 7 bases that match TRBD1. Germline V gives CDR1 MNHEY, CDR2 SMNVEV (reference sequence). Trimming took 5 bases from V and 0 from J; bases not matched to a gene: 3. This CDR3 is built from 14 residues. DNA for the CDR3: TGTGCCAGCAGTGGGGGGACAGTGAACACTGAAGCTTTCTTT. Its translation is CASSGGTVNTEAFF.

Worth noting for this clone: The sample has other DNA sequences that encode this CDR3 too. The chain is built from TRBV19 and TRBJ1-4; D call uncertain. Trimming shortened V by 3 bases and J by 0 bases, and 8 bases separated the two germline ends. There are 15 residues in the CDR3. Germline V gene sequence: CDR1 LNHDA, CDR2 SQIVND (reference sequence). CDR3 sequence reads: CASSIGRATNEKLFF. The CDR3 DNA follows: TGTGCCAGTAGTATCGGTCGAGCAACTAATGAAAAACTGTTTTTT.

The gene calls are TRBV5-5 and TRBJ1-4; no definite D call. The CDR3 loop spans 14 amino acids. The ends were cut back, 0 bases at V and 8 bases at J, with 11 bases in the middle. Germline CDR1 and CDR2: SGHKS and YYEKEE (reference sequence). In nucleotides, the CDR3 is TGTGCCAGCAGCTTGGGACCGTTCAGCGAAAAACTGTTTTTT. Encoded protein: CASSLGPFSEKLFF.

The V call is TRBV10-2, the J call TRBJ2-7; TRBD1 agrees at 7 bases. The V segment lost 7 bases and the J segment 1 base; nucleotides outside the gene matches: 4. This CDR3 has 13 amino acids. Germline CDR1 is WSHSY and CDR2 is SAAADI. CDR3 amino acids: CASTVRGSYEQYF. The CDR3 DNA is TGCGCCAGCACGGTCAGGGGGTCCTACGAGCAGTACTTC.

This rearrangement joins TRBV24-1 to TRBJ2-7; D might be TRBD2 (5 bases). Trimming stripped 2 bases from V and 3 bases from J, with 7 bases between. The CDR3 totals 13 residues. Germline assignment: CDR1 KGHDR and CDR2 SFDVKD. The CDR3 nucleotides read TGTGCCACCAGTGATTGGACTGACTACGAGCAGTACTTC. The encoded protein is CATSDWTDYEQYF.

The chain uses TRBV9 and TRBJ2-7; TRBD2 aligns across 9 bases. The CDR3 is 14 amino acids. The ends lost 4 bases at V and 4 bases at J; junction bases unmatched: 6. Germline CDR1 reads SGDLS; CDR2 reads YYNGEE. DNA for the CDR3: TGTGCCAGCAGCCAGGCGGGGGGGCCTTACGAGCAGTACTTC. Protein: CASSQAGGPYEQYF.

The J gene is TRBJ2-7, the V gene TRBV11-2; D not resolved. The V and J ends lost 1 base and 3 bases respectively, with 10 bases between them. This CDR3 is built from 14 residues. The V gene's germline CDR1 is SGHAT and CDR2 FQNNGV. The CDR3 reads CASSLVVTSYEQYF. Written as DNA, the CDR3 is TGTGCCAGCAGCTTAGTGGTCACAAGCTACGAGCAGTACTTC.

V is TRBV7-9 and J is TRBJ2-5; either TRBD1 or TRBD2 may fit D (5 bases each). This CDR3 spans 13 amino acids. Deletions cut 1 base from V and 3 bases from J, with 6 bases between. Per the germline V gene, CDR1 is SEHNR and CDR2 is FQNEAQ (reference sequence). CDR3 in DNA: TGTGCCAGCAGCTTAGGAGGGGAAGAGACCCAGTACTTC. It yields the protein CASSLGGEETQYF. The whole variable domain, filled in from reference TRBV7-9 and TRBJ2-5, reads DTGVSQNPRHKITKRGQNVTFRCDPISEHNRLYWYRQTLGQGPEFLTYFQNEAQLEKSRLLSDRFSAERPKGSFSTLEIQRTEQGDSAMYLCASSLGGEETQYFGPGTRLLVL.

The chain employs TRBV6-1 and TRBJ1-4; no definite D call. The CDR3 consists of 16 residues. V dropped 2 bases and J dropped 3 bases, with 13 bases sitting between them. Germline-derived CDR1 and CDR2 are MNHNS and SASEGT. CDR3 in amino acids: CASSEYKGRSNEKLFF. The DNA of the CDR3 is TGTGCCAGCAGTGAATACAAGGGCCGATCTAATGAAAAACTGTTTTTT.

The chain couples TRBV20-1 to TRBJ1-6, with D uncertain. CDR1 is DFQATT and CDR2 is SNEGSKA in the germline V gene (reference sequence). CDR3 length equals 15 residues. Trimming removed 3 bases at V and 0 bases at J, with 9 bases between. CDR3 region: CSASRPSSYNSPLHF. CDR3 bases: TGCAGTGCTAGTAGACCGAGCTCCTATAATTCACCCCTCCACTTT.

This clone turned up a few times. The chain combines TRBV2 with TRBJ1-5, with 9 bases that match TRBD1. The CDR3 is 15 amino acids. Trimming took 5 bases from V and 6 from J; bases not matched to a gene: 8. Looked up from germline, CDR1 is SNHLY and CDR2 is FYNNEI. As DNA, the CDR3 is TGTGCCAGCAGTTTGGACAGGGGATACGGTCAGCCCCAGCATTTT. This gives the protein CASSLDRGYGQPQHF.

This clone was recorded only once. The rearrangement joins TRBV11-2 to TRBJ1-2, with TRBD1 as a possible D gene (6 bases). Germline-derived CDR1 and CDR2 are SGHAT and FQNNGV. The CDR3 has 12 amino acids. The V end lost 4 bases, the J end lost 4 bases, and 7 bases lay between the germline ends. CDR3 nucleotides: TGTGCCAGCAGCTCGACAGGCTATGGCTACACCTTC. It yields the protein CASSSTGYGYTF.